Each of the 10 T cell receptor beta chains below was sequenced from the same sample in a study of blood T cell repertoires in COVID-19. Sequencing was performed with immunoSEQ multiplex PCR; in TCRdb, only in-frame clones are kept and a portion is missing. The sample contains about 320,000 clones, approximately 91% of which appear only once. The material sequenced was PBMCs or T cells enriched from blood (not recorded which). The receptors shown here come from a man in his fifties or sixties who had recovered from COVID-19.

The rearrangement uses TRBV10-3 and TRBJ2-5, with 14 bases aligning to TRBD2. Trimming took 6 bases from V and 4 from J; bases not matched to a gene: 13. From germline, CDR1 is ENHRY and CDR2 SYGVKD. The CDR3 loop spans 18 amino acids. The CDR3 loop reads CAISLGTSGSVGGETQYF. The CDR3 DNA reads TGTGCCATCAGCCTAGGGACTAGCGGGAGTGTAGGCGGAGAGACCCAGTACTTC.

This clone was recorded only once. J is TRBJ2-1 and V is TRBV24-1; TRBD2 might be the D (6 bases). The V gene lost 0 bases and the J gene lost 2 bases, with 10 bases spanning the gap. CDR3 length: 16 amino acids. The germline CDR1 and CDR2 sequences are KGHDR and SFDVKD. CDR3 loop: CATSDLGSGAYNEQFF. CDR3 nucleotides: TGTGCCACCAGTGATTTGGGGTCGGGAGCCTACAATGAGCAGTTCTTC.

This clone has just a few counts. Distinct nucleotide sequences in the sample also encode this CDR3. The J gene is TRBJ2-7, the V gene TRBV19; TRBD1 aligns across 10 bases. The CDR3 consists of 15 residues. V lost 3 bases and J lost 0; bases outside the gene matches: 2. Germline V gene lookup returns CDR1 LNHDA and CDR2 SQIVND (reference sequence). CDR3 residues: CASSIDRGLSYEQYF. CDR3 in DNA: TGTGCCAGTAGTATCGACAGGGGGCTCTCCTACGAGCAGTACTTC.

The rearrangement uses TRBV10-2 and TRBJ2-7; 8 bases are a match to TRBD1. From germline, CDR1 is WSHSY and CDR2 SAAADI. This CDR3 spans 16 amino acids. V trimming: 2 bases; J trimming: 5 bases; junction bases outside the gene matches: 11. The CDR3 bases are TGCGCCAGCAGTGAGATCCCCCAGGGGGCTGGAGACGAGCAGTACTTC. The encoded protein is CASSEIPQGAGDEQYF.

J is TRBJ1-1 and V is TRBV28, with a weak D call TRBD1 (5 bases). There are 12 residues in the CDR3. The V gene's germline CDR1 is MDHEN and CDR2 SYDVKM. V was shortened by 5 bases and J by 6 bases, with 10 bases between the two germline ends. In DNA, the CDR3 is TGTGCCAGCAGTGCAGGGATTTCTGAAGCTTTCTTT. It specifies CASSAGISEAFF.

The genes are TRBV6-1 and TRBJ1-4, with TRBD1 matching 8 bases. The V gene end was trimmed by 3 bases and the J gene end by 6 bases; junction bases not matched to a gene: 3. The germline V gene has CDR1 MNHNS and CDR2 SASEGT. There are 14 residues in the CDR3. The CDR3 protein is CASSEGQVYEKLFF. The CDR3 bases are TGTGCCAGCAGTGAGGGACAGGTCTATGAAAAACTGTTTTTT.

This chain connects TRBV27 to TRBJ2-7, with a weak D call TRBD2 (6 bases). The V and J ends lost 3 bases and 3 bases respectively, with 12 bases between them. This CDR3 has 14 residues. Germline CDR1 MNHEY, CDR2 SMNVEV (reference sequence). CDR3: CASSLRGAVYEQYF. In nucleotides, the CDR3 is TGTGCCAGCAGTTTGCGGGGTGCAGTCTACGAGCAGTACTTC.

CDR3 coding DNA: TGTGCCAGCAAGGCGAGCGGGAGGGCCTGGAATGAGCAGTTCTTC. Residues: CASKASGRAWNEQFF. The chain carries TRBV27 and TRBJ2-1, with 10 bases identical to TRBD2. Germline CDR1 MNHEY, CDR2 SMNVEV (reference sequence). The length of the CDR3 is 15 residues. The junction had 10 bases not matched to a gene; V was cut back by 7 bases and J by 7 bases.

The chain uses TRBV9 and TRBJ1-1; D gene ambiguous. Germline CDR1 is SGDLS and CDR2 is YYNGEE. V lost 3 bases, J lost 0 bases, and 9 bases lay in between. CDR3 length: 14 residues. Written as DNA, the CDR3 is TGTGCCAGCAGCGAACAGTCTATGAACACTGAAGCTTTCTTT. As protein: CASSEQSMNTEAFF.

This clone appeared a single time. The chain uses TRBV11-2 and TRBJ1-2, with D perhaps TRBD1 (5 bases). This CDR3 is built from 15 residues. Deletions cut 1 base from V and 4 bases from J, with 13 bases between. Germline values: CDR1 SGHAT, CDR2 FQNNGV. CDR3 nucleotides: TGTGCCAGCAGCTTAGTAGCAGGGCTAGGCTATGGCTACACCTTC. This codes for CASSLVAGLGYGYTF.